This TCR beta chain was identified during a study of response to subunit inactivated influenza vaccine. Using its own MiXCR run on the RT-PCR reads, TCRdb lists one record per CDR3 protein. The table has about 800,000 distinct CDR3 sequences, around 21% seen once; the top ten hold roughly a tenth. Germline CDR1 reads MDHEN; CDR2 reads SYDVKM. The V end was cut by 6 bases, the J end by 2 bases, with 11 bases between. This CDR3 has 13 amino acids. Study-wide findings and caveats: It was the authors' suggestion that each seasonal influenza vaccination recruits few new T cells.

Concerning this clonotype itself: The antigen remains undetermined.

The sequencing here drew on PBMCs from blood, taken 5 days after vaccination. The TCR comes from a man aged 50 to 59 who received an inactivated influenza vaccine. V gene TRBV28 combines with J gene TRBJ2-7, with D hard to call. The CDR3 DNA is TGTGCCAGCAGGAGGACGCGGACCTACGAGCAGTACTTC. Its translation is CASRRTRTYEQYF.